These 19 T cell receptor beta chains originate from one sample sequenced in a study of T-cell reconstitution after alpha-beta-depleted transplantation in children. For TCRbeta, the library was prepared with unique molecular identifiers. TCRdb recomputed calls from the PCR reads with MiXCR, one row per CDR3 protein. The sample has over 400,000 distinct CDR3 sequences; roughly 44% are singletons. This material consisted of PBMCs, taken before TCRalphabeta/CD19-depleted stem cell transplant. The receptor source for this set is a girl aged 2-10 years with aplastic anemia, due to receive a stem cell transplant.

The genes are TRBV7-2 and TRBJ2-7; 11 nucleotides match TRBD2. V lost 2 bases to trimming and J lost 2 bases; unmatched junction nucleotides: 2. Per germline, CDR1 SGHTA and CDR2 FQGNSA. CDR3 size: 15 residues. The CDR3 spells CASSLPSGGTYEQYF. The CDR3 region has the DNA TGTGCCAGCAGCTTACCTAGCGGGGGGACCTACGAGCAGTACTTC.

The chain joins TRBV12-3 or TRBV12-4 to TRBJ2-2, with 8 bases fitting TRBD2. This CDR3 spans 16 amino acids. V lost 5 bases, J lost 4 bases, and 9 bases stayed unmatched. CDR3 DNA: TGTGCCAGCAGTCGTGAAGCGGGGGCGGTCACCGGGGAGCTGTTTTTT. This sequence encodes CASSREAGAVTGELFF.

The V gene is TRBV7-2, the J gene TRBJ2-5; TRBD1 is a possible D gene (5 bases). The V gene lost 7 bases and the J gene lost 5 bases, with 11 bases spanning the gap. The length of the CDR3 is 12 residues. The germline V gene has CDR1 SGHTA and CDR2 FQGNSA. In DNA form, the CDR3 reads TGTGCCAGCAAAAGGTCAGGGGAGACCCAGTACTTC. Translated, it gives CASKRSGETQYF.

The chain links TRBV27 to TRBJ2-5, with no clear D. Germline loops: CDR1 MNHEY, CDR2 SMNVEV (reference sequence). There are 12 residues in the CDR3. Trimming removed 6 bases from V and 4 bases from J, with 9 bases in between. This chain's CDR3 is CASRGNAETQYF. CDR3 sequence (DNA): TGTGCCAGCAGGGGTAATGCAGAGACCCAGTACTTC.

The V gene is TRBV30, the J gene TRBJ2-2, with D unresolved. V was cut by 3 bases and J by 0 bases, with 8 bases left in between. The length of the CDR3 is 14 residues. CDR1 is GTSNPN and CDR2 is SVGIG in the germline V gene (reference sequence). CDR3 loop: CAWRGISNTGELFF. CDR3 nucleotide sequence: TGTGCCTGGAGGGGGATCTCGAACACCGGGGAGCTGTTTTTT.

This chain joins TRBV9 and TRBJ2-1; 7 nucleotides match TRBD2. This CDR3 comprises 15 residues. V was clipped by 2 bases and J by 2 bases; unmatched bases: 4. CDR1 SGDLS and CDR2 YYNGEE come from the germline V gene. The CDR3 bases are TGTGCCAGCAGCGTGAGGACTAGTACCTACAATGAGCAGTTCTTC. Protein product: CASSVRTSTYNEQFF.

Notes on this clonotype: Since a much larger clone is just one base distant, this may be a read error. This rearrangement joins TRBV7-2 to TRBJ1-5; 9 nucleotides line up with TRBD1. V shed 0 bases, J shed 9 bases, and the junction held 6 bases outside the gene matches. CDR3 size: 15 residues. Looked up from germline, CDR1 is SGHTA and CDR2 is FQGNSA. In DNA form, the CDR3 reads TGTGCCAGCAGCTTAGCGGGGACAGGGAGTCTGCCCCAGCATTTT. This gives the protein CASSLAGTGSLPQHF.

Regarding this clonotype: A clone one base away is much larger, so this may be a read error. The chain couples TRBV7-6 to TRBJ2-5; D unclear. This CDR3 region has 13 residues. Germline V CDR1 and CDR2: SGHVS, FNYEAQ. The CDR3 region has the DNA TGTGCCAGCAGCTTCAGCAGACAAGAGACCCTGTACTTC. Translating it yields CASSFSRQETLYF.

The chain employs TRBV4-1 and TRBJ1-6; D may be TRBD1 (6 bases). V lost 2 bases and J 7 bases, leaving 18 bases between the germline ends. The CDR3 totals 17 residues. Germline CDR1 and CDR2: MGHRA and YSYEKL. The CDR3 sequence is CASSQSAQSGVNSPLHF. Here the CDR3 DNA reads TGCGCCAGCAGCCAAAGCGCACAGTCAGGGGTCAATTCACCCCTCCACTTT.

This sequence joins TRBV5-1 and TRBJ2-7, with 10 bases identical to TRBD1. This CDR3 region has 15 residues. Germline V gene data show CDR1 as SGHRS and CDR2 as YFSETQ. The ends lost 4 bases at V and 3 bases at J; junction bases unmatched: 7. The CDR3 here is CASSAMTGGLYEQYF. CDR3 nucleotides: TGCGCCAGCAGCGCTATGACAGGGGGCCTCTACGAGCAGTACTTC.

This chain links TRBV27 with TRBJ2-3, with 9 bases aligning to TRBD2. After removal of 5 bases from V and 11 bases from J, the junction contained 14 bases not matched to a gene. The V gene's germline CDR1 is MNHEY and CDR2 SMNVEV (reference sequence). The CDR3 has 15 residues. The CDR3 DNA is TGTGCCAGCAGTCTCGGCCTAGCGGGGCGGGGAGGGCAGTATTTT. The encoded protein is CASSLGLAGRGGQYF.

This clonotype was seen ten or more times. V gene TRBV5-1 combines with J gene TRBJ2-5; perhaps TRBD1 as D (6 bases). The germline V and J ends were trimmed by 0 bases and 2 bases, with 17 bases remaining between them. The CDR3 is 17 residues long. CDR1 is SGHRS, CDR2 YFSETQ, per germline. CDR3 region: CASSLGPQNREQETQYF. In nucleotides, the CDR3 is TGCGCCAGCAGCTTGGGACCCCAAAACAGGGAACAAGAGACCCAGTACTTC.

The CDR3 sequence: CASSRDLGEQYF. The CDR3 DNA sequence: TGTGCCAGCAGCCGGGACCTGGGCGAGCAGTACTTC. J is TRBJ2-7 and V is TRBV7-9; D tentatively fits TRBD1 or TRBD2 (5 bases each). Trimming took 5 bases from V and 6 from J, leaving 11 bases between them. The CDR3 spans 12 residues. Germline CDR1 and CDR2: SEHNR and FQNEAQ (reference sequence).

This clonotype was detected once. The chain joins TRBV20-1 to TRBJ2-1, with D unresolved. Trimming stripped 0 bases from V and 3 bases from J, with 9 bases between. Germline V lookup: CDR1 DFQATT, CDR2 SNEGSKA (reference sequence). This CDR3 is 14 amino acids long. CDR3 amino acids: CSARDPRYYNEQFF. CDR3 nucleotide sequence: TGCAGTGCTAGAGATCCCCGCTACTACAATGAGCAGTTCTTC.

The CDR3 DNA sequence: TGTGCCAGCAGCTTAGGGGGTCGAGGAGACAATGAGCAGTTCTTC. Protein product: CASSLGGRGDNEQFF. The chain joins TRBV7-9 to TRBJ2-1; D is ambiguous. The CDR3 is 15 residues long. The V end lost 1 base, the J end lost 5 bases, and 12 bases lay between the germline ends. CDR1 SEHNR and CDR2 FQNEAQ come from the germline V gene (reference sequence). Variable domain in full (rest from reference TRBV7-9 and TRBJ2-1): DTGVSQNPRHKITKRGQNVTFRCDPISEHNRLYWYRQTLGQGPEFLTYFQNEAQLEKSRLLSDRFSAERPKGSFSTLEIQRTEQGDSAMYLCASSLGGRGDNEQFFGPGTRLTVL.

This clonotype was detected a few times. This chain uses TRBV27 with TRBJ2-2; D is unclear. Per the germline V gene, CDR1 is MNHEY and CDR2 is SMNVEV (reference sequence). The CDR3 covers 15 residues. The V gene lost 2 bases and the J gene lost 8 bases, with 15 bases spanning the gap. The CDR3 spells CASSLGYSPAGELFF. CDR3 sequence (DNA): TGTGCCAGCAGTTTAGGCTACAGCCCAGCGGGGGAGCTGTTTTTT.

This clonotype came up a few times. The chain recombines TRBV7-3 with TRBJ2-1; the D gene is possibly TRBD1 (6 bases). The V end was cut by 5 bases, the J end by 8 bases, with 19 bases between. The CDR3 is 15 amino acids. In germline, CDR1 is SGHTA, CDR2 FQGTGA. CDR3 sequence reads: CASSREGVSPDEQFF. The DNA for the CDR3 is TGTGCCAGCAGCCGCGAGGGGGTTTCGCCCGATGAGCAGTTCTTC.

The genes are TRBV20-1 and TRBJ2-5, with D perhaps matching TRBD1 (6 bases). Germline V gene data show CDR1 as DFQATT and CDR2 as SNEGSKA (reference sequence). The CDR3 has 13 amino acids. With 6 bases removed from V and 0 bases from J, the gap between germline ends came to 11 bases. The CDR3 sequence is CSASTGYQETQYF. The CDR3 nucleotides read TGCAGTGCGAGCACAGGGTACCAAGAGACCCAGTACTTC.

The gene calls are TRBV29-1 and TRBJ1-6; no reliable D call. With 4 bases removed from V and 1 base from J, the gap between germline ends came to 5 bases. The CDR3 sequence is 13 residues long. Per the germline V gene, CDR1 is SQVTM and CDR2 is ANQGSEA. CDR3 nucleotides: TGCAGCGTTGGCGGGTCCTATAATTCACCCCTCCACTTT. Amino acids: CSVGGSYNSPLHF.